This record covers a single T cell receptor beta chain. The antigen is unknown. This table comes from immunoSEQ multiplex PCR, and its TCRdb copy is limited to in-frame clones, with some not included. The table shows several thousand clones, with 56% occurring only once. This specimen comes from a study of tissue T cells after allogeneic stem cell transplantation. Findings of the study overall: Only a limited share of tissue TCRs appeared in blood or spleen. Motif-based clustering found tissue-specific repertoire signatures shared across patients, though few clones were shared. Within patients, tissue anatomy strongly shaped TCR repertoire composition.

Retrospectively chosen non-transplant comparators had other cancers and at least five gastrointestinal samples, without known gastrointestinal disease. Trimming removed 5 bases at V and 0 bases at J, with 12 bases between. Germline CDR1 and CDR2: MNHEY and SMNVEV (reference sequence). This CDR3 has 15 amino acids. The chain uses TRBV27 and TRBJ2-3; D possibly corresponds to TRBD2 (6 bases). The receptor was derived from a female donor over 55 with lung cancer. The starting material was tissue from the jejunum, obtained at autopsy. The CDR3 region has the DNA TGTGCCAGCAGTCCCGGGACTCGTAGCACAGATACGCAGTATTTT. Protein product: CASSPGTRSTDTQYF.